This T cell receptor (beta chain) is from a study of control samples from healthy donors and cancer patients. TCRdb's copy holds only in-frame clones and misses some; the assay was immunoSEQ multiplex PCR. The sample consists of about 60,000 clones, over 75% of them appearing once. CDR1 and CDR2 from the germline V gene are SGHAT and FQNNGV. The CDR3 has 15 residues. The V and J ends lost 1 base and 3 bases respectively, with 10 bases between them. The sample consisted of PBMCs. This rearrangement joins TRBV11-2 to TRBJ1-5; tentative D call: TRBD1 (5 bases). This TCR was recovered from a woman aged 50 to 65 with colorectal cancer. CDR3 DNA sequence: TGTGCCAGCAGCTTAGTGGGGCAGCCCAATCAGCCCCAGCATTTT. This translates into CASSLVGQPNQPQHF.